One sample yielded the 8 T cell receptor beta chains listed below, sequenced in a study of identical twins' blood T cells. From the 5' RACE reads, TCRdb called clonotypes with MiXCR, one entry per CDR3 protein. Here the sample spans 300,000 to 450,000 distinct CDR3 sequences, 25% to 35% being singletons. Sequencing was performed on PBMCs. These receptors originate from a woman aged 18-55 years in good health.

On this clonotype itself: A much larger clone differs by one base, so this may be a read error. Likely a read error: the CDR3 ends without its conserved phenylalanine or tryptophan. V usage is TRBV20-1 and J usage is TRBJ1-2; 8 bases agree with TRBD1. The ends lost 6 bases at V and 8 bases at J; junction bases unmatched: 8. This CDR3 region has 12 residues. Looked up from germline, CDR1 is DFQATT and CDR2 is SNEGSKA (reference sequence). The CDR3 sequence is CSAKQGDGGYTI. The CDR3, as DNA: TGCAGTGCCAAACAGGGGGATGGAGGCTACACCATC.

This sequence joins TRBV3-1 and TRBJ2-7; D is undetermined. Germline CDR1 LGHDT, CDR2 YNNKEL (reference sequence). The V and J ends lost 3 bases and 4 bases respectively, with 13 bases between them. The CDR3 runs 14 residues. CDR3 DNA sequence: TGTGCCAGCAGCCAGGCCCTGAACACATACGAGCAGTACTTC. As protein: CASSQALNTYEQYF.

V usage is TRBV3-1 and J usage is TRBJ2-7; D unresolved. The germline V gene has CDR1 LGHDT and CDR2 YNNKEL (reference sequence). The CDR3 covers 14 residues. V lost 4 bases to trimming and J lost 3 bases, with 13 bases between them. This CDR3 reads CASSLDPNIYEQYF. In nucleotides, the CDR3 is TGTGCCAGCAGCCTGGACCCGAACATCTACGAGCAGTACTTC.

The chain carries TRBV11-2 and TRBJ1-6; D not resolved. Looked up from germline, CDR1 is SGHAT and CDR2 is FQNNGV. V was trimmed by 5 bases and J by 4 bases, leaving 15 bases between them. The CDR3 has 16 amino acids. CDR3 bases: TGTGCCAGCAGCCGCAGATCCTCGGGATATAATTCACCCCTCCACTTT. Residues: CASSRRSSGYNSPLHF.

As to this clonotype: A much larger clone lies one base from this, so it may be a read error. The chain employs TRBV3-1 and TRBJ1-1; possibly TRBD1 for D (6 bases). V was shortened by 2 bases and J by 11 bases, with 12 bases between the two germline ends. Germline CDR1 reads LGHDT; CDR2 reads YNNKEL (reference sequence). This CDR3 is 12 amino acids long. CDR3 region: CASSQLYRVAFF. For the CDR3, the DNA is TGTGCCAGCAGCCAACTGTACAGGGTGGCTTTCTTT.

This rearrangement joins TRBV7-3 to TRBJ1-3; the D gene is possibly TRBD1 (5 bases). V was shortened by 5 bases and J by 1 base, with 21 bases between the two germline ends. The CDR3 totals 18 residues. CDR1 SGHTA and CDR2 FQGTGA come from the germline V gene. This CDR3 is CASSPNTLGTNSGNTIYF. In nucleotides, the CDR3 is TGTGCCAGCAGCCCAAACACACTTGGGACTAATTCTGGAAACACCATATATTTT.

The chain uses TRBV5-1 and TRBJ1-6; 7 positions agree with TRBD1. CDR3 length equals 14 residues. The germline V gene has CDR1 SGHRS and CDR2 YFSETQ. V lost 3 bases, J lost 5 bases, and 2 bases stayed unmatched. The CDR3 DNA sequence: TGCGCCAGCAGCTCCGGGACAGATAATTCACCCCTCCACTTT. Protein sequence: CASSSGTDNSPLHF.

This clonotype has just a few counts. A read error is possible here, since a much larger clone lies one base away. The CDR3 coding sequence is TGCAGTGCTAATGGGGGGACCTCTGATGGCTACACCTTC. It translates to CSANGGTSDGYTF. The chain recombines TRBV20-1 with TRBJ1-2; TRBD1 is a possible D gene (5 bases). Trimming took off 4 bases at V and 6 bases at J, with 15 bases between the two ends. CDR1 and CDR2 from the germline V gene are DFQATT and SNEGSKA (reference sequence). The CDR3 has 13 amino acids.